The 6 T cell receptor beta chains reported below all come from one sample, sequenced in a study of human T cells and chemical hapten exposure. TCRdb reprocessed the RACE reads via MiXCR and lists one record per CDR3 protein. The sample shows about 62,000 distinct CDR3 sequences, 5.5% to 7.5% of them seen only once. Time point meaning: pre-sensitization, week 0. Indicated treatment: therapeutic diphenylcyclopropenone sensitization with weekly scalp DPC. The source was whole blood, collected in connection with sensitization to the hapten diphenylcyclopropenone (DPC). The source is a woman in her 30s with alopecia areata. Some clones in this sample may be carry-over from other donors' samples.

This clonotype was counted many times. The chain is built from TRBV18 and TRBJ1-6; a weak D match, TRBD1 (5 bases). Deletions cut 2 bases from V and 4 bases from J, with 9 bases between. The CDR3 runs 15 residues. CDR1 and CDR2 (germline): KGHSH, LQKENI. Here the CDR3 reads CASSPYDRYNSPLHF. The DNA of the CDR3 is TGTGCCAGCTCACCATACGACAGATATAATTCACCCCTCCACTTT.

Ten or more counts support this clonotype. The genes are TRBV5-6 and TRBJ2-7; D assignment may be TRBD1 or TRBD2 (5 bases each). This CDR3 region has 13 residues. Germline CDR1 reads SGHDT; CDR2 reads YYEEEE. Trimming stripped 4 bases from V and 3 bases from J, with 11 bases between. The CDR3 protein is CASSVGTVYEQYF. Here the CDR3 DNA reads TGTGCCAGCAGCGTCGGGACCGTCTACGAGCAGTACTTC.

This clonotype was counted many times. The CDR3 coding sequence is TGCGCCAGCAGCCCGGACGACAGGGGTATCCAGCCCCAGCATTTT. This sequence encodes CASSPDDRGIQPQHF. The chain couples TRBV5-1 to TRBJ1-5; 8 bases agree with TRBD1. CDR1 is SGHRS and CDR2 is YFSETQ in the germline V gene. The CDR3 runs 15 residues. The ends lost 4 bases at V and 7 bases at J; junction bases unmatched: 10.

In this sample, this clonotype turned up many times. The chain is built from TRBV27 and TRBJ2-3; TRBD2 matches at 7 bases. CDR3 size: 16 residues. Germline-derived CDR1 and CDR2 are MNHEY and SMNVEV (reference sequence). Losses at the gene ends were 2 bases for V and 4 bases for J; bases not matched to a gene: 9. CDR3 DNA sequence: TGTGCCAGCAGTTTAAACGCGGGGGTGCGGGCAGATACGCAGTATTTT. Translated: CASSLNAGVRADTQYF.

This clonotype has just a few counts. The rearrangement links TRBV12-3 or TRBV12-4 to TRBJ1-1, with TRBD1 matching over 11 bases. The CDR3 loop spans 16 amino acids. With 5 bases clipped from V and 4 bases from J, the junction kept 9 bases outside the gene matches. The CDR3 bases are TGTGCCAGCAGTCCACGGACAGGGGGCACGGTCACTGAAGCTTTCTTT. Translation gives CASSPRTGGTVTEAFF.

This clonotype was observed many times. CDR3: CAWSGNLGVGESSYNEQFF. DNA of the CDR3: TGTGCCTGGAGTGGGAACTTGGGGGTTGGGGAAAGCTCCTACAATGAGCAGTTCTTC. The chain has TRBV30 and TRBJ2-1; D tentatively fits TRBD1 or TRBD2 (5 bases each). CDR3 length: 19 amino acids. Germline values: CDR1 GTSNPN, CDR2 SVGIG (reference sequence). With 1 base removed from V and 0 bases from J, the gap between germline ends came to 22 bases. The complete variable domain, with remaining parts taken from reference TRBV30 and TRBJ2-1, reads SQTIHQWPATLVQPVGSPLSLECTVEGTSNPNLYWYRQAAGRGLQLLFYSVGIGQISSEVPQNLSASRPQDRQFILSSKKLLLSDSGFYLCAWSGNLGVGESSYNEQFFGPGTRLTVL.